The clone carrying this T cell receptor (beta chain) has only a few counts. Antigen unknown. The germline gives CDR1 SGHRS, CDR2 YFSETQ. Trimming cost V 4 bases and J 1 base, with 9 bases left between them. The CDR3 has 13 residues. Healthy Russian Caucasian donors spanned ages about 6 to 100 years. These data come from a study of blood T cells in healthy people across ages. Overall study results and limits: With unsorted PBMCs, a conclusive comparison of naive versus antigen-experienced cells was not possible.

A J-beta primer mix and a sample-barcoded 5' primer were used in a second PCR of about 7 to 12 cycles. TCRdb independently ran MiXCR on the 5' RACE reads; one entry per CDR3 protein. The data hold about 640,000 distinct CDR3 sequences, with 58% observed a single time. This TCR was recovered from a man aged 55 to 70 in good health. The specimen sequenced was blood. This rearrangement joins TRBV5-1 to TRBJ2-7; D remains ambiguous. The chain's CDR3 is CASSILGSYEQYF. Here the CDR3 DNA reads TGCGCCAGCAGCATACTCGGATCCTACGAGCAGTACTTC.